The sequence of this T cell receptor (beta chain) was determined in a study of blood T cell repertoires in COVID-19. Study as a whole: Acute-phase and convalescent COVID-19 samples originated in the United States, Italy and Spain.

Per the study methods: Estimates of nucleated cell counts were drawn from the amplification of reference gene primers. Generated by immunoSEQ multiplex PCR, the TCRdb table keeps only in-frame clones and is missing some. For V, J and clone size, that table is used; D and trimming come from the DNA. The table records some 78,000 clones, 87% of them present only once. The CDR3 sequence is 15 residues long. V trimming: 6 bases; J trimming: 5 bases; junction bases outside the gene matches: 8. Germline-derived CDR1 and CDR2 are MRHNA and SNTAGT. The TCR was taken from a woman at least 80 years old with active or convalescent COVID-19. Sequenced material: peripheral blood. This chain uses TRBV6-4 with TRBJ2-7; 12 bases fit TRBD2. The CDR3 here is CASRPSSGRADEQYF. As DNA, the CDR3 is TGTGCCAGCAGGCCCTCTAGCGGGAGGGCCGACGAGCAGTACTTC.